This note documents a single TCR beta chain sequence. Antigen unknown. The source of the sample is a study of shared clonotypes between healthy human individuals. Overall study findings and caveats: In the sorted subsets, rarefaction showed sequencing was incomplete despite large depth. Generally, naive subsets came out with larger estimated richness than memory subsets.

Germline V gene sequence: CDR1 SGHKS, CDR2 YYEKEE (reference sequence). The CDR3 length is 15 residues. V gave up 4 bases and J gave up 12 bases; unmatched junction bases: 15. Some clones are missing from TCRdb's copy, which holds only in-frame ones; the method was immunoSEQ multiplex PCR. The sample lists about 1.5 million clones; roughly 97% were seen once. Sequenced: naive CD4+ T cells sorted from blood. Stated subset: CD45RA+ positively selected. The sequence was obtained from a man aged 30-40 years in good health. The rearrangement links TRBV5-5 to TRBJ2-7, with 11 positions matching TRBD1. The CDR3 DNA sequence: TGTGCCAGCAGCGATGGACAGGGGGCTTGGGGAGGATGGTACTTC. Translating gives CASSDGQGAWGGWYF.